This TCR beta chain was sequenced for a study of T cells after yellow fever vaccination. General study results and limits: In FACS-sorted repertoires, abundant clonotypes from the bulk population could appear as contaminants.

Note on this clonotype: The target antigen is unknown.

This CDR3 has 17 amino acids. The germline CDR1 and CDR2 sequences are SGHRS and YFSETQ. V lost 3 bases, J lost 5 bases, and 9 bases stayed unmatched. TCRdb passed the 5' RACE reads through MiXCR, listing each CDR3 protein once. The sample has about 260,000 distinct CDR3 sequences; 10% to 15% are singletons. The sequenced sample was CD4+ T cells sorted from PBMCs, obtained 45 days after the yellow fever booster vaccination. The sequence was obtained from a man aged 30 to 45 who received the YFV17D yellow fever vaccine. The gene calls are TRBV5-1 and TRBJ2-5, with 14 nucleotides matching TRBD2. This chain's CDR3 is CASSSGLAGDRRETQYF. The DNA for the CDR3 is TGCGCCAGCAGCTCGGGACTAGCGGGAGATCGTAGGGAGACCCAGTACTTC.